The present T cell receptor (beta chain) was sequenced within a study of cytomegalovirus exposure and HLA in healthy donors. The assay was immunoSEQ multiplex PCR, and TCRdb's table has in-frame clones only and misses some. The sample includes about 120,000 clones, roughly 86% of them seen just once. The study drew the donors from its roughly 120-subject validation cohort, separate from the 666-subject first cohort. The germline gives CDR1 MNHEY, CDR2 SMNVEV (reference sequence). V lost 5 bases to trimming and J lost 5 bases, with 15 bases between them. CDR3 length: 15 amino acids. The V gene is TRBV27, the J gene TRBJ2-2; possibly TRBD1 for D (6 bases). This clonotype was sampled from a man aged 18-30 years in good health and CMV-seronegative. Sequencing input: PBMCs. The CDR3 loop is CASSPGTGRTGELFF. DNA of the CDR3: TGTGCCAGCAGTCCCGGTACAGGGCGGACCGGGGAGCTGTTTTTT.